Below are 14 T cell receptor beta chains sequenced from a single sample in a study of blood T cells in healthy people across ages (dated by TCRdb to about 2015). The library was generated by 5' RACE. Sequencing was carried out with an Illumina HiSeq 2500. A second PCR of roughly 7 to 12 cycles was performed with a sample-barcoded 5' primer and a J-beta primer mix. TCRdb's own reprocessing of the public reads used fastp at Q25 and MiXCR and kept productive beta chains. Every CDR3 protein is listed once, alongside the most common genes and DNA of its rows. In this sample the table shows about 940,000 distinct CDR3 sequences, about 48% of which occur a single time. Under 15% of the sample belongs to the ten largest clones. Material: blood. The receptors shown here come from a man younger than 45 in good health.

The chain joins TRBV6-5 to TRBJ1-6, with 8 bases identical to TRBD1. The ends lost 8 bases at V and 10 bases at J; junction bases unmatched: 10. Per germline, CDR1 MNHEY and CDR2 SVGAGI. This CDR3 comprises 14 residues. The CDR3 DNA follows: TGTGCCAGCTGTAAGACAGGGGCAAGATCACCCCTCCACTTT. This gives the protein CASCKTGARSPLHF.

This clonotype was seen a few times. This chain links TRBV7-2 with TRBJ2-3; 7 bases fit TRBD1. CDR1 is SGHTA and CDR2 is FQGNSA in the germline V gene. V was pared by 5 bases and J by 0 bases, with 8 bases of the junction left unmatched. CDR3 length: 16 amino acids. The CDR3 coding sequence is TGTGCCAGCAGCCTATACACAGGGGCTAGCACAGATACGCAGTATTTT. Translation gives CASSLYTGASTDTQYF.

The CDR3 DNA sequence: TGCAGCGTTGAAGAAGGTGGGACTGAAGCTTTCTTT. Its translation: CSVEEGGTEAFF. V is TRBV29-1 and J is TRBJ1-1, with D unclear. Per germline, CDR1 SQVTM and CDR2 ANQGSEA. This CDR3 is built from 12 residues. The V gene lost 0 bases and the J gene lost 5 bases, with 7 bases spanning the gap. The full variable domain, completed using reference TRBV29-1 and TRBJ1-1, is SAVISQKPSRDICQRGTSLTIQCQVDSQVTMMFWYRQQPGQSLTLIATANQGSEATYESGFVIDKFPISRPNLTFSTLTVSNMSPEDSSIYLCSVEEGGTEAFFGQGTRLTVV.

The rearrangement links TRBV11-3 to TRBJ2-1; possibly TRBD2 for D (6 bases). The CDR3 spans 14 residues. V was pared by 4 bases and J by 6 bases, with 13 bases between. The V gene's germline CDR1 is SGHNT and CDR2 YENEEA. The CDR3 bases are TGTGCCAGCAGCTGGGCGGGAACAGGCAATGAGCAGTTCTTC. Amino acids: CASSWAGTGNEQFF.

This rearrangement joins TRBV29-1 to TRBJ1-1; a possible D gene is TRBD1 (5 bases). This CDR3 is built from 11 residues. Germline CDR1 reads SQVTM; CDR2 reads ANQGSEA. The ends were cut back, 4 bases at V and 10 bases at J, with 13 bases in the middle. The CDR3 reads CSVVEGKRAFF. The CDR3 region has the DNA TGCAGCGTTGTGGAGGGGAAGCGAGCTTTCTTT.

The DNA for the CDR3 is TGTGCCAGCAGCCGACTAGCGGGAGCTCGAAATGAGCAGTTCTTC. Protein sequence: CASSRLAGARNEQFF. The chain uses TRBV6-5 and TRBJ2-1, with TRBD2 matching over 12 bases. With V trimmed by 6 bases and J by 7 bases, 7 bases remained unmatched. The CDR3 consists of 15 residues. The germline gives CDR1 MNHEY, CDR2 SVGAGI.

This clonotype was seen only a few times. The genes are TRBV7-2 and TRBJ2-1, with D perhaps given as TRBD1 or TRBD2 (5 bases each). The germline V gene has CDR1 SGHTA and CDR2 FQGNSA. CDR3 length equals 13 residues. V gave up 8 bases and J gave up 10 bases, with 18 bases separating them. The CDR3 nucleotides are TGTGCCAGCCTTAATTTGGGGGTTCGAGAGCAGTTCTTC. Its translation is CASLNLGVREQFF.

J is TRBJ1-5 and V is TRBV2; D gene unclear. CDR1 is SNHLY, CDR2 FYNNEI, per germline. This CDR3 is built from 15 residues. Trimming took off 3 bases at V and 1 base at J, with 10 bases between the two ends. This CDR3 reads CASSDSVESNQPQHF. The CDR3 DNA reads as TGTGCCAGCAGTGATAGCGTCGAGAGCAATCAGCCCCAGCATTTT. The whole variable domain, filled in from reference TRBV2 and TRBJ1-5, reads EPEVTQTPSHQVTQMGQEVILRCVPISNHLYFYWYRQILGQKVEFLVSFYNNEISEKSEIFDDQFSVERPDGSNFTLKIRSTKLEDSAMYFCASSDSVESNQPQHFGDGTRLSIL.

The chain recombines TRBV4-3 with TRBJ2-7; no reliable D call. The CDR3 runs 13 residues. Germline loops: CDR1 LGHNA, CDR2 YSLEER. The V gene lost 0 bases and the J gene lost 3 bases, with 6 bases spanning the gap. CDR3 nucleotide sequence: TGCGCCAGCAGCCAAGAGTCCGACTACGAGCAGTACTTC. This encodes CASSQESDYEQYF.

This clonotype was found many times. This clone may be a read error of a much larger clone one base away. J is TRBJ1-2 and V is TRBV7-2; a possible D gene is TRBD1 (5 bases). Germline V lookup: CDR1 SGHTA, CDR2 FQGNSA. V lost 5 bases to trimming and J lost 4 bases, with 20 bases between them. This CDR3 spans 16 amino acids. CDR3 amino acids: CASSPEDGTRGYGYTF. In DNA form, the CDR3 reads TGTGCCAGCAGCCCAGAAGATGGGACCCGGGGCTATGGCTACACCTTC. Drawing the rest from reference TRBV7-2 and TRBJ1-2, the complete variable domain is GAGVSQSPSNKVTEKGKDVELRCDPISGHTALYWYRQSLGQGLEFLIYFQGNSAPDKSGLPSDRFSAERTGGSVSTLTIQRTQQEDSAVYLCASSPEDGTRGYGYTFGSGTRLTVV.

In the case of this clonotype: A much larger clone lies a single base off, so this may be a read error. As DNA, the CDR3 is TGTGCCAGCATCCCGGCATTTCTCACAGATACGCAGTATTTT. This translates into CASIPAFLTDTQYF. The chain uses TRBV7-2 and TRBJ2-3; the D is unclear. V dropped 7 bases and J dropped 2 bases, with 13 bases sitting between them. This CDR3 has 14 amino acids. In germline, CDR1 is SGHTA, CDR2 FQGNSA.

The chain couples TRBV7-2 to TRBJ2-4; unclear D gene. Germline V CDR1 and CDR2: SGHTA, FQGNSA. The CDR3 is 14 residues long. The V and J ends lost 6 bases and 0 bases respectively, with 9 bases between them. The CDR3 nucleotides are TGTGCCAGCAGAGGATGGGGAGCCAAAAACATTCAGTACTTC. Translated: CASRGWGAKNIQYF.

V and J are TRBV2 and TRBJ1-4; D is unclear. The germline CDR1 and CDR2 sequences are SNHLY and FYNNEI. This CDR3 spans 12 amino acids. With 3 bases removed from V and 13 bases from J, the gap between germline ends came to 12 bases. The CDR3 reads CASSDIRVLLFF. The CDR3 bases are TGTGCCAGCAGTGACATTAGGGTACTACTGTTTTTT.

This CDR3 reads CASSNRRGTGELFF. CDR3 DNA: TGTGCCAGCAGCAACAGGAGGGGGACCGGGGAGCTGTTTTTT. This chain uses TRBV6-5 with TRBJ2-2; tentatively, D is TRBD1 or TRBD2 (6 bases each). Germline V lookup: CDR1 MNHEY, CDR2 SVGAGI. The CDR3 length is 14 residues. V was cut by 6 bases and J by 5 bases, with 13 bases left in between.